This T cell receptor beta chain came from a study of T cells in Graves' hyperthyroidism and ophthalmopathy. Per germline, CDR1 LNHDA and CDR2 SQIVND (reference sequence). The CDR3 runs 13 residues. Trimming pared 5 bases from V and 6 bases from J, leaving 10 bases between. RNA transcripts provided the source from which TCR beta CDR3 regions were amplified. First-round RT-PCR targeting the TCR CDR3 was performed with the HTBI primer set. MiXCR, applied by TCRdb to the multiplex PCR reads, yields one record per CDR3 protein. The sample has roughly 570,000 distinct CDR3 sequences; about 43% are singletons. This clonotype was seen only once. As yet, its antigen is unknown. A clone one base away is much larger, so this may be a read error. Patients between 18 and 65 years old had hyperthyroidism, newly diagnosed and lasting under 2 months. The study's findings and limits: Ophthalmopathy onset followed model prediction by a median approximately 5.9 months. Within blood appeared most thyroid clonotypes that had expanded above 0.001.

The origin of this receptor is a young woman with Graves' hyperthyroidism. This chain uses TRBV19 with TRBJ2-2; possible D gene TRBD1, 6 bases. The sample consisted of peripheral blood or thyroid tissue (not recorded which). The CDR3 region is CASSGAGAGELFF. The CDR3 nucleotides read TGTGCCAGTAGTGGGGCAGGGGCCGGGGAGCTGTTTTTT.